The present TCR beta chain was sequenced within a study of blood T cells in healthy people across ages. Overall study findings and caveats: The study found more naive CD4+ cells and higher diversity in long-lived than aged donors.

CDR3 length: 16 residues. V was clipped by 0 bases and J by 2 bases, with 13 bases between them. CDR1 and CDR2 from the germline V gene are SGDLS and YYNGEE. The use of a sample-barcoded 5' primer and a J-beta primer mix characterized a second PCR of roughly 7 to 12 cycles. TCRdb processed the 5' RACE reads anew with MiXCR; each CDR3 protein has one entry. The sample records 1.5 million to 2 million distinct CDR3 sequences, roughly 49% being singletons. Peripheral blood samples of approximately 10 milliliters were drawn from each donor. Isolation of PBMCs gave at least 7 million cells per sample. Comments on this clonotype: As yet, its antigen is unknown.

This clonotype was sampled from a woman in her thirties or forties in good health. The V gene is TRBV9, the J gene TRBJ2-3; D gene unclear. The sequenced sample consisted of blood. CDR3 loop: CASSVAGSLLTDTQYF. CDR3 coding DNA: TGTGCCAGCAGCGTAGCTGGTTCCCTACTCACAGATACGCAGTATTTT.